This TCR beta chain is drawn from a study of T cells in Graves' hyperthyroidism and ophthalmopathy. This CDR3 is built from 12 residues. Germline loops: CDR1 LNHDA, CDR2 SQIVND (reference sequence). Between the trimmed V and J ends, which lost 6 bases and 9 bases, there was a span of 12 bases. The source material, RNA transcripts, was used to amplify TCR beta CDR3 regions. HTBI primers were used for first-round RT-PCR of the TCR CDR3. TCRdb used MiXCR to reprocess the multiplex PCR reads, holding one entry per CDR3 protein. The sample includes about 360,000 distinct CDR3 sequences, around 13% of them seen just once.

The sequence was obtained from a woman under 30 with Graves' hyperthyroidism. This sequence joins TRBV19 and TRBJ2-1, with D tentatively TRBD1 or TRBD2 (5 bases each). What was sequenced was blood. CDR3 residues: CASSPRGPEQFF. The DNA of the CDR3 is TGTGCCAGTAGCCCTCGGGGACCTGAGCAGTTCTTC.